This T cell receptor (beta chain) was observed in a study of neurological immune-mediated disorders. About the research overall: Secondary progressive cases numbered 3 among the roughly 34 multiple sclerosis patients, while the other 31 were relapsing-remitting. Study findings and constraints: According to phylogenetic grouping, one related-CDR3 cluster, a possible signature, contained the repertoires of 18 of 34 multiple sclerosis patients.

This clonotype was seen at least ten times. Antigen specificity is unknown. Each sequencing run yielded over 200 million TCR-beta sequences from 15-18 subjects. TCRdb reanalysed the 5' RACE reads using MiXCR and keeps one entry per CDR3 protein. The sample includes approximately 70,000 distinct CDR3 sequences, 3% to 5% seen only once; the top ten take 1.3%. The unsorted libraries originated from 2 million PBMCs kept at -80 C. The CDR3 loop spans 14 amino acids. V gave up 5 bases and J gave up 3 bases, with 10 bases separating them. Germline V lookup: CDR1 SEHNR, CDR2 FQNEAQ (reference sequence). This chain connects TRBV7-9 to TRBJ1-4; D not resolved. This clonotype was sampled from a man younger than 45 with multiple sclerosis. The sequenced sample consisted of PBMCs. CDR3 coding DNA: TGTGCCAGCAGCAACCCCGGGTCTAATGAAAAACTGTTTTTT. It yields the protein CASSNPGSNEKLFF. The variable domain in full, completed from reference TRBV7-9 and TRBJ1-4, reads DTGVSQNPRHKITKRGQNVTFRCDPISEHNRLYWYRQTLGQGPEFLTYFQNEAQLEKSRLLSDRFSAERPKGSFSTLEIQRTEQGDSAMYLCASSNPGSNEKLFFGSGTQLSVL.